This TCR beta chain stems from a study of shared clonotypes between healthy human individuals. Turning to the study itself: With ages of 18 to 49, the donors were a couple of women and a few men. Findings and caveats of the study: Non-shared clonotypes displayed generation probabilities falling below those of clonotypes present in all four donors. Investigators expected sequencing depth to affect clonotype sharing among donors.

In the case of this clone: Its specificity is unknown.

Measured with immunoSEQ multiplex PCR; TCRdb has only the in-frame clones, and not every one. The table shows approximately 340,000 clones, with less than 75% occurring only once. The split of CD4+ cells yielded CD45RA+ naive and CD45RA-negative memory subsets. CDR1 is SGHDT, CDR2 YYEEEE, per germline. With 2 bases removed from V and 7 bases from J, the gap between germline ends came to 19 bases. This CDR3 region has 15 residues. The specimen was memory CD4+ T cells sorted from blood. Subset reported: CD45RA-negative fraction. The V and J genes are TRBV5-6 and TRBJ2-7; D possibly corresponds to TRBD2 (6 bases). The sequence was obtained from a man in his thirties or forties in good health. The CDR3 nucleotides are TGTGCCAGCAGCTTTCGTTTTAGCGCTAGCGCAGAGCAGTACTTC. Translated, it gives CASSFRFSASAEQYF.